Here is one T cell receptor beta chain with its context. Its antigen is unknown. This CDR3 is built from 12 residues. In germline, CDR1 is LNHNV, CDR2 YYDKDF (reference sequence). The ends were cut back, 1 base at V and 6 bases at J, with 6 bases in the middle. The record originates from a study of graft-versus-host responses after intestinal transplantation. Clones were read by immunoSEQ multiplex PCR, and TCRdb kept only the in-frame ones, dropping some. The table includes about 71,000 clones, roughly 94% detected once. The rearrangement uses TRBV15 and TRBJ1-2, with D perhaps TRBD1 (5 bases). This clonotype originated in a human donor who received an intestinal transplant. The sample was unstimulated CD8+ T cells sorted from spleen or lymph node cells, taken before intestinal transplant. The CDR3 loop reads CATSRVRDGYTF. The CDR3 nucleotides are TGTGCCACCAGCAGAGTCAGGGATGGCTACACCTTC.